One and the same sample provided the 12 T cell receptor beta chains below, sequenced in a study of CXCR3-negative and CXCR3-positive naive CD8 T cells. It was by 5' RACE with UMI labels that the TRB cDNA libraries were prepared. TCRdb reanalyzed the 5' RACE reads, giving one entry per CDR3 protein sequence and no DNA. The sample has 50,000 to 55,000 distinct CDR3 sequences, and its top ten clones hold approximately 1.5%. The sequencing sample was made of naive CXCR3- CD8+ T cells from blood. Subset: CD45RO-CCR7+CD27+CD95- naive CD8+ T cells lacking CXCR3 (TNR3-). These receptors all stem from a human donor in good health. Some clones in this sample may be carry-over from other donors' samples.

CDR3 region: CASSLAVETQYF. V is TRBV7-2 and J is TRBJ2-5. CDR1 is SGHTA, CDR2 FQGNSA, per germline. There are 12 residues in the CDR3.

V and J are TRBV29-1 and TRBJ2-3; with no DNA, the TCRdb D assignment of TRBD2 cannot be verified. CDR1 is SQVTM, CDR2 ANQGSEA, per germline. The CDR3 covers 17 residues. This CDR3 reads CSVDAAGGSTSTDTQYF.

The chain recombines TRBV3-1 with TRBJ2-7; TCRdb selects TRBD1, and the lack of DNA leaves this call unchecked. This CDR3 contains 18 residues. Germline lookup yields CDR1 LGHDT and CDR2 YNNKEL (reference sequence). CDR3 region: CASSALRQGPSNSYEQYF.

V gene TRBV29-1 combines with J gene TRBJ1-4. CDR3 size: 14 residues. Germline V gene data show CDR1 as SQVTM and CDR2 as ANQGSEA. CDR3 sequence: CSVEGRATNEKLFF.

The rearrangement uses TRBV12-3 or TRBV12-4 and TRBJ1-2; TCRdb lists TRBD1, though no DNA is available to test this call. The CDR3 has 12 residues. Here the CDR3 reads CATQRQYYGYTF.

The rearrangement uses TRBV29-1 and TRBJ2-7; with no DNA, the TCRdb D assignment of TRBD2 cannot be verified. The length of the CDR3 is 13 residues. Germline CDR1 reads SQVTM; CDR2 reads ANQGSEA. CDR3: CSAGLAASYEQYF.

The CDR3 sequence is CASSPTGWGTEAFF. The genes are TRBV7-2 and TRBJ1-1; TCRdb's D call, TRBD1, is unchecked because there is no DNA. In germline, CDR1 is SGHTA, CDR2 FQGNSA. The CDR3 totals 14 residues.

CDR3 amino acids: CASSLAGLVREQFF. V is TRBV5-1 and J is TRBJ2-1; TCRdb's D gene call, TRBD2, goes unchecked for lack of DNA. The CDR3 runs to 14 residues. CDR1 is SGHRS and CDR2 is YFSETQ in the germline V gene.

The chain uses TRBV6-1 and TRBJ2-3. Germline assignment: CDR1 MNHNS and CDR2 SASEGT. CDR3 length: 14 amino acids. This CDR3 is CASSEWPTTDTQYF.

The rearrangement joins TRBV29-1 to TRBJ1-2. This CDR3 region has 12 residues. Germline V gene data show CDR1 as SQVTM and CDR2 as ANQGSEA. The CDR3 is CSVESIGEGYTF.

The V call is TRBV29-1, the J call TRBJ2-1. CDR3 length: 11 amino acids. CDR1 and CDR2 (germline): SQVTM, ANQGSEA. CDR3: CSLDSYNEQFF.

The chain has TRBV7-8 and TRBJ1-2; absent DNA, TCRdb's TRBD1 call cannot be checked. CDR1 SGHVS and CDR2 FQNEAQ come from the germline V gene. The CDR3 sequence is 17 residues long. CDR3: CASSLLPRTLNNYGYTF.